The clone carrying this TCR beta chain was seen repeatedly, ten times or more. Antigen: not known. This entry is derived from a study of T cell repertoires in cytomegalovirus infection. Study summary: CMV infection together with matching HLA type was indicated by public TCR beta signatures. Study observations and caveats: Cumulative public TCR beta family frequency identified CMV carriers with the relevant HLA.

TCRdb redid the calling of the reads with MiXCR, one entry per CDR3 protein. The sample includes 300,000 to 400,000 distinct CDR3 sequences, approximately 25% of them seen just once. This clonotype originated in a human donor in good health (CMV status not recorded). Some clones in this sample may be carry-over from other donors' samples. The source was cultured PBMCs, collected from culture after CMV antigen stimulation.

In nucleotides, the CDR3 is TGTGCCAGCACGGTAAACAGGGCGTCCTACGAGCAGTACTTC. Encoded protein: CASTVNRASYEQYF. This chain uses TRBV6-1 with TRBJ2-7; TRBD1 is a possible D gene (6 bases). The CDR3 is 14 amino acids. V was shortened by 7 bases and J by 1 base, with 14 bases between the two germline ends. CDR1 is MNHNS, CDR2 SASEGT, per germline.